This TCR beta chain was retrieved from a study of cytomegalovirus exposure and HLA in healthy donors. The study ran its PCR with 60 Vbeta and 13 Jbeta primers. Sequenced by immunoSEQ multiplex PCR; TCRdb stores in-frame clones only, minus some. The table lists about 150,000 clones, around 79% of them singletons. The CDR3 length is 15 residues. Germline-derived CDR1 and CDR2 are SEHNR and FQNEAQ (reference sequence). V was clipped by 5 bases and J by 3 bases; unmatched bases: 9. The sequenced sample consisted of PBMCs. The gene calls are TRBV7-9 and TRBJ2-5; TRBD2 matches 7 bases. The clonotype originates from a woman aged 40-49 years in good health and CMV-seropositive. CDR3 amino acids: CASSPLTGGKETQYF. The CDR3 DNA sequence: TGTGCCAGCAGCCCGCTGACGGGGGGAAAAGAGACCCAGTACTTC.